Presented here are 2 T cell receptor beta chains from one specimen sequenced in a study of PD-L1 blockade in urothelial cancer (dated by TCRdb to about 2017). Libraries were made using the immunoSEQ multiplex PCR assay. Drawn from immuneACCESS, this table holds only the in-frame rearrangements with V and J called that TCRdb kept. Clones are partly lost; checked studies trace under half to an unresolved V gene and leave the rest unexplained. In all, the sample holds 30,000 to 50,000 clones, and about 89% of those were seen once. Around 2% of the sample rests with the top ten. Sequenced material: PBMCs, taken around atezolizumab (anti-PD-L1) treatment. The receptors derive from a man aged 60-69 years with urothelial cancer.

The chain combines TRBV10-2 with TRBJ2-5; TRBD2 agrees at 10 bases. After removal of 2 bases from V and 4 bases from J, the junction contained 1 base not matched to a gene. The CDR3 consists of 14 residues. The germline V gene has CDR1 WSHSY and CDR2 SAAADI. CDR3 bases: TGCGCCAGCAGTGAGCTAGCGGGAGCAGAGACCCAGTACTTC. Its translation: CASSELAGAETQYF.

J is TRBJ2-7 and V is TRBV5-1; D possibly corresponds to TRBD2 (7 bases). Germline CDR1 and CDR2: SGHRS and YFSETQ. Trimming took off 2 bases at V and 2 bases at J, with 17 bases between the two ends. CDR3 length: 16 amino acids. The CDR3 spells CASSFGIGGAAYEQYF. The DNA for the CDR3 is TGCGCCAGCAGCTTTGGAATAGGGGGGGCCGCCTACGAGCAGTACTTC.